These 17 T cell receptor beta chains were all obtained from the same sample, sequenced in a study of blood T cell repertoires in COVID-19. Profiling relied on immunoSEQ multiplex PCR, and the TCRdb table lists in-frame clones only, not all of them. The sample shows around 100,000 clones, 65% to 85% of them seen only once. The sequenced material came from peripheral blood. These receptor sequences come from a man in his 70s with active or convalescent COVID-19.

The chain uses TRBV21-1 and TRBJ1-2; whether TRBD1, the table's D call, matches the DNA was not checked. TRBV21-1 is shown as a pseudogene. The CDR3 has 14 amino acids. The CDR3 DNA is TGTGCCAGCAGCGCCCGCGCAACAGGGAACGGCTACACCTTC. Its translation: CASSARATGNGYTF.

This clone has a handful of counts. The chain combines TRBV11-3 with TRBJ1-1, with D hard to call. From germline, CDR1 is SGHNT and CDR2 YENEEA. V was cut by 2 bases and J by 2 bases, with 6 bases left in between. The CDR3 totals 13 residues. CDR3 loop: CASSLQENTEAFF. CDR3 bases: TGTGCCAGCAGCTTACAGGAAAACACTGAAGCTTTCTTT.

The V gene is TRBV3-1 (or the pseudogene TRBV3-2), the J gene TRBJ1-2; D is unresolved. CDR3 length equals 16 residues. CDR1 and CDR2 from the germline V gene are LGHDT and YNNKEL (reference sequence). V gave up 1 base and J gave up 4 bases, with 16 bases separating them. The CDR3 sequence: CASSQAAGEGGYGYTF. The CDR3 coding sequence is TGTGCCAGCAGCCAAGCAGCCGGGGAGGGTGGCTATGGCTACACCTTC.

This chain joins TRBV19 and TRBJ2-7; tentative D call: TRBD2 (5 bases). Trimming removed 5 bases at V and 5 bases at J, with 10 bases between. This CDR3 is 12 amino acids long. CDR1 is LNHDA, CDR2 SQIVND, per germline (reference sequence). The CDR3 DNA is TGTGCCAGTAGTGGAGGTTGGGACGAGCAGTACTTC. This translates into CASSGGWDEQYF.

J is TRBJ2-3 and V is TRBV3-1 (or the pseudogene TRBV3-2); the D is unclear. V dropped 7 bases and J dropped 4 bases, with 12 bases sitting between them. Per the germline V gene, CDR1 is LGHDT and CDR2 is YNNKEL (reference sequence). The CDR3 runs to 13 residues. The CDR3 protein is CASTLHGADTQYF. CDR3 sequence (DNA): TGTGCCAGCACCCTCCACGGAGCAGATACGCAGTATTTT.

The chain joins TRBV19 to TRBJ2-5; 8 positions agree with TRBD2. This CDR3 is built from 14 residues. After removal of 5 bases from V and 5 bases from J, the junction contained 7 bases not matched to a gene. Per germline, CDR1 LNHDA and CDR2 SQIVND (reference sequence). This CDR3 is CASSGGGIGETQYF. The CDR3 DNA sequence: TGTGCCAGTAGTGGCGGGGGGATTGGGGAGACCCAGTACTTC.

In this sample, this clone turned up once. The gene calls are TRBV5-1 and TRBJ1-3; TRBD1 is a possible D gene (6 bases). Germline CDR1 reads SGHRS; CDR2 reads YFSETQ. There are 14 residues in the CDR3. Trimming left V 5 bases short and J 0 bases short, with 9 bases between. CDR3 sequence (DNA): TGCGCCAGCAGTACAGGGTCCTCTGGAAACACCATATATTTT. Protein: CASSTGSSGNTIYF.

The chain uses TRBV19 and TRBJ1-3, with TRBD1 matching 8 bases. Unmatched junction bases numbered 10, after V lost 5 bases and J lost 13 bases. Looked up from germline, CDR1 is LNHDA and CDR2 is SQIVND (reference sequence). The CDR3 totals 13 residues. The CDR3 DNA is TGTGCCAGTAGTGCCGGGACAGGAGGATGGATATATTTT. It yields the protein CASSAGTGGWIYF.

The chain employs TRBV10-1 and TRBJ2-5; a possible D gene is TRBD1 (6 bases). The CDR3 spans 17 residues. Trimming removed 2 bases at V and 1 base at J, with 17 bases between. CDR1 WNHNN and CDR2 SYGVQD come from the germline V gene (reference sequence). CDR3 region: CASSEIRWGHLQETQYF. DNA of the CDR3: TGCGCCAGCAGTGAGATCAGATGGGGACACCTCCAAGAGACCCAGTACTTC.

The chain employs TRBV5-4 and TRBJ2-5; 7 nucleotides line up with TRBD1. With 4 bases clipped from V and 4 bases from J, the junction kept 4 bases outside the gene matches. This CDR3 has 13 amino acids. Germline CDR1 and CDR2: SGHNT and YYREEE (reference sequence). The CDR3 reads CASSPQGRETQYF. The CDR3 bases are TGTGCCAGCAGCCCACAGGGGAGAGAGACCCAGTACTTC.

V is TRBV7-6 and J is TRBJ1-6; 8 bases match TRBD1. Germline-derived CDR1 and CDR2 are SGHVS and FNYEAQ. The V gene end was trimmed by 4 bases and the J gene end by 6 bases; junction bases not matched to a gene: 5. This CDR3 comprises 15 residues. CDR3 region: CASSSRTGSNSPLHF. CDR3 in DNA: TGTGCCAGCAGCTCAAGGACAGGGTCTAATTCACCCCTCCACTTT.

This clone was detected once. The chain has TRBV5-1 and TRBJ2-3; D remains unclear. The CDR3 runs to 17 residues. Germline V gene data show CDR1 as SGHRS and CDR2 as YFSETQ. V lost 0 bases, J lost 3 bases, and 17 bases lay in between. CDR3 coding DNA: TGCGCCAGCAGCTTGGGATCCCGGTACAGTGGGACAGATACGCAGTATTTT. It specifies CASSLGSRYSGTDTQYF.

V usage is TRBV6-5 and J usage is TRBJ1-1; D remains unclear. This CDR3 region has 13 residues. The germline V gene encodes CDR1 MNHEY and CDR2 SVGAGI. Trimming pared 5 bases from V and 1 base from J, leaving 8 bases between. The CDR3 nucleotides are TGTGCCAGCAGTAGGAGCGAGAACACTGAAGCTTTCTTT. Translation gives CASSRSENTEAFF.

This rearrangement joins TRBV5-1 to TRBJ1-1, with 10 positions matching TRBD1. Germline values: CDR1 SGHRS, CDR2 YFSETQ. This CDR3 has 14 amino acids. V trimming: 4 bases; J trimming: 5 bases; junction bases outside the gene matches: 5. The CDR3 DNA follows: TGCGCCAGCAGCGCAGGACAGGGGGGGACTGAAGCTTTCTTT. Its translation: CASSAGQGGTEAFF.

The gene calls are TRBV19 and TRBJ1-5, with D tentatively TRBD1 (6 bases). The V and J ends lost 6 bases and 6 bases respectively, with 18 bases between them. CDR1 and CDR2 from the germline V gene are LNHDA and SQIVND (reference sequence). The CDR3 spans 15 residues. The CDR3 DNA reads as TGTGCCAGTAGCAGCCGGGCAGGGGTTCTTCAGCCCCAGCATTTT. This translates into CASSSRAGVLQPQHF. The entire variable domain, with the rest obtained from reference TRBV19 and TRBJ1-5, is as follows: DGGITQSPKYLFRKEGQNVTLSCEQNLNHDAMYWYRQDPGQGLRLIYYSQIVNDFQKGDIAEGYSVSREKKESFPLTVTSAQKNPTAFYLCASSSRAGVLQPQHFGDGTRLSIL.

This sequence joins TRBV28 and TRBJ2-1; D is perhaps TRBD1 (6 bases). V lost 3 bases to trimming and J lost 3 bases, with 6 bases between them. Germline loops: CDR1 MDHEN, CDR2 SYDVKM. CDR3 length equals 13 residues. CDR3 sequence (DNA): TGTGCCAGCAGTTTGGACAGCTACAATGAGCAGTTCTTC. It translates to CASSLDSYNEQFF.

The chain links TRBV4-2 to TRBJ1-5; D is uncertain. Germline-derived CDR1 and CDR2 are LGHNA and YNFKEQ. This CDR3 comprises 15 residues. Trimming removed 6 bases at V and 2 bases at J, with 14 bases between. CDR3: CASSPEGGGNQPQHF. The DNA for the CDR3 is TGTGCCAGCAGTCCCGAGGGTGGGGGCAATCAGCCCCAGCATTTT.